This entry lists 26 T cell receptor beta chains sequenced from one sample in a study of cytomegalovirus exposure and HLA in healthy donors. 13 Jbeta primers and 60 Vbeta primers were used for the PCR. Sequencing was performed with immunoSEQ multiplex PCR; in TCRdb, only in-frame clones are kept and a portion is missing. The table includes roughly 100,000 clones, around three quarters detected once. Source material: PBMCs. The receptors derive from a man in his fifties in good health and CMV-seropositive.

V is TRBV27 and J is TRBJ2-5; maybe TRBD2 (5 bases). In germline, CDR1 is MNHEY, CDR2 SMNVEV (reference sequence). Trimming took off 3 bases at V and 4 bases at J, with 12 bases between the two ends. This CDR3 comprises 14 residues. CDR3 region: CASSLIGRGETQYF. The CDR3 region has the DNA TGTGCCAGCAGTTTGATAGGGAGAGGAGAGACCCAGTACTTC.

The chain recombines TRBV21-1 with TRBJ2-2; TRBD2 was called by the table and not checked on the DNA. TRBV21-1 is tagged as a pseudogene. The length of the CDR3 is 15 residues. The CDR3 DNA reads as TGTGCCAGCAGCAAACGCGGGTCGAACACCGGGGAGCTGTTTTTT. Translation: CASSKRGSNTGELFF.

This chain links TRBV11-2 with TRBJ2-2, with 12 bases that match TRBD2. The ends lost 0 bases at V and 7 bases at J; junction bases unmatched: 9. CDR1 SGHAT and CDR2 FQNNGV come from the germline V gene. CDR3 size: 18 residues. The CDR3 loop is CASSLDSRLAGASGELFF. The DNA of the CDR3 is TGTGCCAGCAGCTTAGATTCGAGACTAGCGGGAGCAAGCGGGGAGCTGTTTTTT.

This clone has a handful of counts. This rearrangement joins TRBV6-1 to TRBJ1-2; D ambiguous. Germline CDR1 is MNHNS and CDR2 is SASEGT. The CDR3 loop spans 15 amino acids. Trimming removed 3 bases from V and 5 bases from J, with 16 bases in between. In nucleotides, the CDR3 is TGTGCCAGCAGTGAGGGTAGCAATCCAATTTATGGCTACACCTTC. Protein sequence: CASSEGSNPIYGYTF.

In nucleotides, the CDR3 is TGTGCCTGGAGTCGGACAGTACAAGAGACCCAGTACTTC. Protein product: CAWSRTVQETQYF. The chain joins TRBV30 to TRBJ2-5; D is perhaps TRBD1 (6 bases). CDR3 length: 13 residues. V shed 2 bases and J shed 2 bases, with 9 bases lying between them. Germline values: CDR1 GTSNPN, CDR2 SVGIG (reference sequence).

The genes are TRBV28 and TRBJ2-5, with 14 bases that match TRBD2. This CDR3 spans 17 amino acids. Germline CDR1 reads MDHEN; CDR2 reads SYDVKM. V gave up 4 bases and J gave up 2 bases; unmatched junction bases: 6. DNA of the CDR3: TGTGCCAGCAGTTCCGGGACTAGCGGGAGATGGCAAGAGACCCAGTACTTC. Amino acid sequence: CASSSGTSGRWQETQYF.

V and J are TRBV25-1 and TRBJ2-1; 7 bases match TRBD2. V trimming: 6 bases; J trimming: 6 bases; junction bases outside the gene matches: 14. Germline V gene lookup returns CDR1 MGHDK and CDR2 SYGVNS. The CDR3 has 16 residues. CDR3 loop: CASSPQALAATNEQFF. CDR3 DNA sequence: TGTGCCAGCAGCCCCCAGGCGCTAGCGGCGACCAATGAGCAGTTCTTC.

This chain links TRBV28 with TRBJ2-3; 7 bases map to TRBD1. Losses at the gene ends were 4 bases for V and 1 base for J; bases not matched to a gene: 5. CDR1 MDHEN and CDR2 SYDVKM come from the germline V gene. CDR3 length: 15 amino acids. CDR3 bases: TGTGCCAGCAGTTCGGTCCAGGGGGGCACAGATACGCAGTATTTT. This encodes CASSSVQGGTDTQYF. The full variable domain, completed using reference TRBV28 and TRBJ2-3, is DVKVTQSSRYLVKRTGEKVFLECVQDMDHENMFWYRQDPGLGLRLIYFSYDVKMKEKGDIPEGYSVSREKKERFSLILESASTNQTSMYLCASSSVQGGTDTQYFGPGTRLTVL.

V and J are TRBV5-8 and TRBJ2-3; a weak D match, TRBD1 (6 bases). Germline values: CDR1 SGHTS, CDR2 YDEGEE. The CDR3 sequence is 13 residues long. The germline V and J ends were trimmed by 9 bases and 6 bases, with 17 bases remaining between them. The CDR3 is CATLITGSDTQYF. CDR3 nucleotides: TGTGCCACCTTAATTACAGGGTCGGATACGCAGTATTTT.

The chain recombines TRBV6-1 with TRBJ2-4, with 11 bases identical to TRBD1. The V gene end was trimmed by 3 bases and the J gene end by 3 bases; junction bases not matched to a gene: 13. The CDR3 runs to 19 residues. Germline-derived CDR1 and CDR2 are MNHNS and SASEGT. CDR3 coding DNA: TGTGCCAGCAGTGATGACCCCGGACAGGGGGCTGTCGGCAAAAACATTCAGTACTTC. It codes for CASSDDPGQGAVGKNIQYF.

The J gene is TRBJ2-3, the V gene TRBV30; 12 bases agree with TRBD2. Germline trimming cut 5 bases from V and 6 bases from J; bases unmatched to any gene: 9. The CDR3 extends over 15 amino acids. Germline assignment: CDR1 GTSNPN and CDR2 SVGIG (reference sequence). CDR3 DNA sequence: TGTGCCTGGGAGAGACTAGCGGGGGCGGTTGATACGCAGTATTTT. Protein sequence: CAWERLAGAVDTQYF.

This rearrangement joins TRBV11-2 to TRBJ2-5, with no clear D. The CDR3 extends over 15 amino acids. CDR1 is SGHAT, CDR2 FQNNGV, per germline. V lost 6 bases, J lost 0 bases, and 14 bases lay in between. The DNA of the CDR3 is TGTGCCAGCAGGGGCCTAAGACGTAACCAAGAGACCCAGTACTTC. It is translated as CASRGLRRNQETQYF.

The V gene is TRBV6-1, the J gene TRBJ1-1, with D perhaps matching TRBD1 (5 bases). V was trimmed by 2 bases and J by 8 bases, leaving 12 bases between them. Germline V gene lookup returns CDR1 MNHNS and CDR2 SASEGT. The CDR3 spans 13 residues. CDR3 amino acids: CASSETQGHEAFF. Written as DNA, the CDR3 is TGTGCCAGCAGTGAAACCCAGGGTCACGAAGCTTTCTTT.

The chain uses TRBV18 and TRBJ2-5, with D possibly TRBD1 on 7 matching bases. Germline CDR1 reads KGHSH; CDR2 reads LQKENI. V dropped 3 bases and J dropped 4 bases, with 9 bases sitting between them. This CDR3 has 13 amino acids. CDR3 loop: CASSPQGGETQYF. Here the CDR3 DNA reads TGTGCCAGCTCACCTCAGGGGGGAGAGACCCAGTACTTC. Based on the CDR3 plus reference TRBV18 and TRBJ2-5, the full variable domain is NAGVMQNPRHLVRRRGQEARLRCSPMKGHSHVYWYRQLPEEGLKFMVYLQKENIIDESGMPKERFSAEFPKEGPSILRIQQVVRGDSAAYFCASSPQGGETQYFGPGTRLLVL.

The rearrangement uses TRBV15 and TRBJ2-7, with TRBD1 as a possible D gene (6 bases). Trimming stripped 4 bases from V and 0 bases from J, with 10 bases between. Per the germline V gene, CDR1 is LNHNV and CDR2 is YYDKDF (reference sequence). This CDR3 is 14 amino acids long. CDR3 in amino acids: CATSNDRHSYEQYF. CDR3 bases: TGTGCCACCAGCAACGACAGGCACTCCTACGAGCAGTACTTC. Full variable domain (outside the CDR3, taken from reference TRBV15 and TRBJ2-7): DAMVIQNPRYQVTQFGKPVTLSCSQTLNHNVMYWYQQKSSQAPKLLFHYYDKDFNNEADTPDNFQSRRPNTSFCFLDIRSPGLGDTAMYLCATSNDRHSYEQYFGPGTRLTVT.

The chain uses TRBV27 and TRBJ2-3; TRBD1 agrees at 7 bases. This CDR3 is 14 amino acids long. The germline V gene has CDR1 MNHEY and CDR2 SMNVEV (reference sequence). V was clipped by 3 bases and J by 4 bases; unmatched bases: 4. The CDR3 is CASSFRQGADTQYF. In DNA, the CDR3 is TGTGCCAGCAGTTTCCGGCAGGGGGCAGATACGCAGTATTTT.

The chain is built from TRBV5-1 and TRBJ1-2; 8 bases map to TRBD1. Trimming removed 3 bases from V and 3 bases from J; junction bases left unmatched: 4. Germline CDR1 SGHRS, CDR2 YFSETQ. The CDR3 loop spans 14 amino acids. CDR3 amino acids: CASSSGQGDYGYTF. For the CDR3, the DNA is TGCGCCAGCAGCTCCGGACAGGGTGACTATGGCTACACCTTC.

The chain has TRBV30 and TRBJ2-3; 12 nucleotides agree with TRBD2. There are 17 residues in the CDR3. Germline V gene data show CDR1 as GTSNPN and CDR2 as SVGIG (reference sequence). The V and J ends lost 4 bases and 4 bases, in that order; junction bases with no gene match: 12. In DNA, the CDR3 is TGTGCCTGGATATCGGGGCCGGGACTAGCGGGTCCAGATACGCAGTATTTT. It is translated as CAWISGPGLAGPDTQYF.

This chain joins TRBV7-9 and TRBJ2-7, with D unresolved. This CDR3 comprises 14 residues. Trimming pared 4 bases from V and 3 bases from J, leaving 13 bases between. The germline V gene has CDR1 SEHNR and CDR2 FQNEAQ (reference sequence). The CDR3 sequence is CASSSRPPRYEQYF. In DNA, the CDR3 is TGTGCCAGCAGCTCCCGCCCCCCGCGCTACGAGCAGTACTTC.

This clone has a single count. This sequence joins TRBV7-2 and TRBJ2-5; TRBD2 aligns across 13 bases. The DNA end is more similar to TRBJ2-7, so the J call may be wrong. Germline V gene sequence: CDR1 SGHTA, CDR2 FQGNSA. The CDR3 sequence is 14 residues long. This CDR3 is CASSSTSGRYEQYF. For the CDR3, the DNA is TGTGCCAGCAGCTCGACTAGCGGGAGGTACGAGCAGTACTTC.

J is TRBJ1-6 and V is TRBV14; no clear D. Germline V lookup: CDR1 SGHDN, CDR2 FVKESK. The CDR3 runs 15 residues. Between the trimmed V and J ends, which lost 4 bases and 0 bases, there was a span of 7 bases. CDR3 DNA: TGTGCCAGCAGCCCACTCACCTCCTATAATTCACCCCTCCACTTT. This sequence encodes CASSPLTSYNSPLHF.

The V call is TRBV7-9, the J call TRBJ1-1; the D gene is possibly TRBD1 (5 bases). Between the trimmed V and J ends, which lost 1 base and 5 bases, there was a span of 14 bases. The CDR3 sequence is 15 residues long. Germline V gene data show CDR1 as SEHNR and CDR2 as FQNEAQ (reference sequence). CDR3 nucleotide sequence: TGTGCCAGCAGCTTAGTCAAAGGGGTCGAAACTGAAGCTTTCTTT. Amino acid sequence: CASSLVKGVETEAFF.

V is TRBV6-1 and J is TRBJ1-4, with unresolved D. There are 15 residues in the CDR3. Trimming removed 7 bases at V and 0 bases at J, with 12 bases between. Looked up from germline, CDR1 is MNHNS and CDR2 is SASEGT. CDR3 sequence: CASTRNGATNEKLFF. The CDR3 DNA follows: TGTGCCAGCACCCGGAATGGAGCAACTAATGAAAAACTGTTTTTT.

The chain links TRBV4-2 to TRBJ2-1; 10 nucleotides line up with TRBD2. Germline CDR1 is LGHNA and CDR2 is YNFKEQ. Unmatched junction bases numbered 10, after V lost 1 base and J lost 4 bases. This CDR3 is 18 amino acids long. The CDR3 is CASSQVFTSSGSYNEQFF. The CDR3 nucleotides are TGTGCCAGCAGCCAAGTCTTTACCTCTAGCGGGAGTTACAATGAGCAGTTCTTC.

This rearrangement joins TRBV5-1 to TRBJ1-4; TRBD1 matches 7 bases. CDR1 and CDR2 from the germline V gene are SGHRS and YFSETQ. This CDR3 has 14 amino acids. V trimming: 4 bases; J trimming: 8 bases; junction bases outside the gene matches: 8. The CDR3 DNA reads TGCGCCAGCAGCATAACAGGGGCCCGGGAAAAACTGTTTTTT. Its protein is CASSITGAREKLFF.

CDR3 residues: CASSLPGTEAFF. CDR3 nucleotide sequence: TGTGCCAGCAGCCTCCCGGGGACTGAAGCTTTCTTT. The chain uses TRBV27 and TRBJ1-1, with D unclear. Germline CDR1 reads MNHEY; CDR2 reads SMNVEV (reference sequence). This CDR3 comprises 12 residues. V lost 6 bases to trimming and J lost 5 bases, with 10 bases between them.